This T cell receptor (beta chain) was recovered during a study of neurological immune-mediated disorders. TCRdb called the 5' RACE reads again in MiXCR, with one record for every CDR3 protein. The table shows some 37,000 distinct CDR3 sequences, with approximately 5% occurring only once. The CDR3 loop spans 16 amino acids. Germline CDR1 reads SNHLY; CDR2 reads FYNNEI. V shed 6 bases and J shed 0 bases, with 14 bases lying between them. CD4+ or CD8+ T cells, more than 750,000 per library, were used for sorted libraries. This clonotype was observed many times. The sequencing sample was made of CD4+ T cells from blood. V usage is TRBV2 and J usage is TRBJ2-2; the D gene could be TRBD1 or TRBD2 (5 bases each). The TCR was taken from a man younger than 30 in good health. The DNA of the CDR3 is TGTGCCAGCAGCGGGAAAGGGACCGCGAACACCGGGGAGCTGTTTTTT. Translation: CASSGKGTANTGELFF.